Described below is a single T cell receptor (beta chain) sequence and its context. The sample is drawn from a study of T cells in Graves' hyperthyroidism and ophthalmopathy. RNA transcripts provided the source from which TCR beta CDR3 regions were amplified. TCR CDR3 regions were first amplified by RT-PCR with HTBI primers. TCRdb fed the multiplex PCR reads into MiXCR, producing one record per CDR3 protein. This sample has 400,000 to 550,000 distinct CDR3 sequences, with approximately 25% found just once. Germline CDR1 is LGHNA and CDR2 is YNFKEQ. The CDR3 runs to 16 residues. Trimming removed 1 base from V and 1 base from J, with 13 bases in between.

Material for sequencing was blood. This chain joins TRBV4-2 and TRBJ1-2; D perhaps matches TRBD1 (5 bases). The receptor was derived from a young woman with Graves' ophthalmopathy. CDR3 residues: CASSQGSGPHNYGYTF. The CDR3 nucleotides read TGTGCCAGCAGCCAAGGATCAGGGCCCCATAACTATGGCTACACCTTC.